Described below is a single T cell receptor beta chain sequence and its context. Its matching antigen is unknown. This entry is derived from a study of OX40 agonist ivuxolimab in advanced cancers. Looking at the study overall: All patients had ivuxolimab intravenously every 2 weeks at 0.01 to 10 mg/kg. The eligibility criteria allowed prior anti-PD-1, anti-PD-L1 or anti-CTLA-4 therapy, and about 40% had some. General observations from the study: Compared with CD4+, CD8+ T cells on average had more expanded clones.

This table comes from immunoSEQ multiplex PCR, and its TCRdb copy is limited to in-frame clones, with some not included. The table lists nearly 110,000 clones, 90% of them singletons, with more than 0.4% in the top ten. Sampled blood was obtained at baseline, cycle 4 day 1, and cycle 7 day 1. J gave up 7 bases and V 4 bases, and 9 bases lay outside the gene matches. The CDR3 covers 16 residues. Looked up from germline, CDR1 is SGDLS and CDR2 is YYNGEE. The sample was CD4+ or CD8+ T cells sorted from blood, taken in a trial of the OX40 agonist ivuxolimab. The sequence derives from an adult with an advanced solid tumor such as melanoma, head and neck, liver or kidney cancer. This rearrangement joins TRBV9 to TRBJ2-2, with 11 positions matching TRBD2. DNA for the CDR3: TGTGCCAGCAGCCTCATGGCTAGCGGGGGGAGCGGGGAGCTGTTTTTT. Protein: CASSLMASGGSGELFF.